The 12 T cell receptor beta chains below were found in one sample sequenced in a study of metastatic and nonmetastatic thyroid tumors. Every patient was untreated before thyroid surgery. TCRdb reprocessed the PCR reads via MiXCR. The data contain 5,500 to 8,500 clones, roughly a third of them singletons. Material for sequencing was adjacent normal tissue. Receptors were obtained from a female donor with papillary thyroid cancer or a benign thyroid nodule (not recorded which). Some clones in this sample may be carry-over from other donors' samples.

This clone was found a few times. The CDR3 DNA follows: TGTGCCAGCAGTCTCGGCGGCGGGAGGGTCCATGAGCAGTTCTTC. Its protein product is CASSLGGGRVHEQFF. The chain is built from TRBV12-3 or TRBV12-4 and TRBJ2-1; 9 positions agree with TRBD2. Trimming took 5 bases from V and 8 from J; bases not matched to a gene: 10. This CDR3 region has 15 residues.

On this clone: One end of the junction is discordant with germline, which a read error may explain. J is TRBJ2-2 and V is TRBV11-1; D is possibly TRBD1 or TRBD2 (5 bases each). The CDR3 totals 15 residues. CDR1 SGHAT and CDR2 FQDESV come from the germline V gene (reference sequence). CDR3 coding DNA: TGTGCCAGCAGCCCCGGGACGGCGAACATCGGGGAGCTGTTTTTT. Its translation is CASSPGTANIGELFF.

The V gene is TRBV7-2, the J gene TRBJ2-3; 14 bases align to TRBD2. The CDR3 is 18 amino acids. V trimming: 0 bases; J trimming: 6 bases; junction bases outside the gene matches: 8. The germline gives CDR1 SGHTA, CDR2 FQGNSA. In DNA form, the CDR3 reads TGTGCCAGCAGCTTAGCCCCGGGACTAGCGGGAGTAGCGGATACGCAGTATTTT. It codes for CASSLAPGLAGVADTQYF.

The V and J genes are TRBV19 and TRBJ2-1; 13 nucleotides align to TRBD2. CDR1 is LNHDA and CDR2 is SQIVND in the germline V gene (reference sequence). The CDR3 covers 13 residues. The V segment lost 9 bases and the J segment 16 bases; nucleotides outside the gene matches: 12. The CDR3 region is CASAGLAGVGDFF. CDR3 DNA sequence: TGTGCCAGCGCCGGACTAGCGGGAGTGGGAGACTTCTTC.

This clone was detected once. The genes are TRBV5-1 and TRBJ2-7; 10 bases line up with TRBD1. Germline lookup yields CDR1 SGHRS and CDR2 YFSETQ. The CDR3 sequence is 16 residues long. Unmatched junction bases numbered 11, after V lost 4 bases and J lost 4 bases. CDR3 amino acids: CASSQPSPGQGYEQYF. In DNA, the CDR3 is TGCGCCAGCAGCCAACCATCACCGGGACAGGGGTACGAGCAGTACTTC.

The chain combines TRBV5-8 with TRBJ2-3; D not resolved. This CDR3 contains 13 residues. Germline loops: CDR1 SGHTS, CDR2 YDEGEE. The V gene lost 2 bases and the J gene lost 2 bases, with 6 bases spanning the gap. The CDR3 DNA sequence: TGTGCCAGCAGCTTACAACACACAGATACGCAGTATTTT. Its translation: CASSLQHTDTQYF.

The gene calls are TRBV20-1 and TRBJ2-1; 10 bases map to TRBD2. CDR1 is DFQATT and CDR2 is SNEGSKA in the germline V gene (reference sequence). Trimming took 5 bases from V and 4 from J; bases not matched to a gene: 5. This CDR3 comprises 14 residues. Here the CDR3 reads CSARTSGDYNEQFF. CDR3 DNA: TGCAGTGCTCGGACTAGCGGAGATTACAATGAGCAGTTCTTC.

This chain links TRBV27 with TRBJ1-5, with D perhaps matching TRBD1 (6 bases). This CDR3 spans 15 amino acids. Germline loops: CDR1 MNHEY, CDR2 SMNVEV (reference sequence). V was shortened by 5 bases and J by 3 bases, with 14 bases between the two germline ends. CDR3: CASSLAGAYNQPQHF. The CDR3 DNA reads as TGTGCCAGCAGTCTAGCAGGGGCGTACAATCAGCCCCAGCATTTT.

In its sample, this clone was seen a few times. The rearrangement joins TRBV9 to TRBJ2-3; possibly TRBD2 for D (6 bases). Trimming took off 7 bases at V and 5 bases at J, with 17 bases between the two ends. There are 14 residues in the CDR3. Germline V gives CDR1 SGDLS, CDR2 YYNGEE. The CDR3 DNA reads TGTGCCAGCTCTTCATCGGGAGTCTTAGATACGCAGTATTTT. It specifies CASSSSGVLDTQYF.

By share of the sample, this clone is medium-sized (0.01 to 0.1%). CDR3 bases: TGTGCCAGCAGCTTAATGCCCCGAGAGACCCAGTACTTC. Amino acids: CASSLMPRETQYF. This sequence joins TRBV7-2 and TRBJ2-5, with no clear D. V was shortened by 2 bases and J by 4 bases, with 8 bases between the two germline ends. The CDR3 has 13 residues. Germline values: CDR1 SGHTA, CDR2 FQGNSA.

This clone was counted between two and nine times. The rearrangement uses TRBV2 and TRBJ2-7; the D is unclear. The germline V gene has CDR1 SNHLY and CDR2 FYNNEI. Trimming stripped 1 base from V and 3 bases from J, with 7 bases between. CDR3 length equals 13 residues. The CDR3 DNA is TGTGCCAGCAGTGAAGACCGGTTCTACGAGCAGTACTTC. Translating it yields CASSEDRFYEQYF. The full variable domain, with the rest looked up from reference TRBV2 and TRBJ2-7, is EPEVTQTPSHQVTQMGQEVILRCVPISNHLYFYWYRQILGQKVEFLVSFYNNEISEKSEIFDDQFSVERPDGSNFTLKIRSTKLEDSAMYFCASSEDRFYEQYFGPGTRLTVT.

This clone occurred a few times. The rearrangement uses TRBV20-1 and TRBJ1-2; possibly TRBD1 for D (6 bases). The germline V and J ends were trimmed by 7 bases and 4 bases, with 19 bases remaining between them. This CDR3 region has 14 residues. Germline loops: CDR1 DFQATT, CDR2 SNEGSKA (reference sequence). CDR3 residues: CSVEGFRGTYGYTF. The CDR3, as DNA: TGCAGTGTAGAAGGTTTCAGGGGTACCTATGGCTACACCTTC.